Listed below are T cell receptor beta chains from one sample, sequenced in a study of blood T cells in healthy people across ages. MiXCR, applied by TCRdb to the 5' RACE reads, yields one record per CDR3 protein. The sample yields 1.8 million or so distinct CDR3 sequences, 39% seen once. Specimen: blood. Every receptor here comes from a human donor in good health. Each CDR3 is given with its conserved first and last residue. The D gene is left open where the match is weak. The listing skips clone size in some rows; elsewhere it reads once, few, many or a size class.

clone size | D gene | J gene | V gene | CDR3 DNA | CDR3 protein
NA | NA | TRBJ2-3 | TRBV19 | TGTGCCAGTAGTATTATGAATACGCAGTATTTT | CASSIMNTQYF
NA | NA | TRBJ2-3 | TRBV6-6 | TGTGCCAGCAGTTACTCGAGGGGAAGCCCAGATACGCAGTATTTT | CASSYSRGSPDTQYF
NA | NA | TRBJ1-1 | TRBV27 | TGTGCCAGCAGTCAAATACCGGGACACCAAGAAGCTTTCTTT | CASSQIPGHQEAFF
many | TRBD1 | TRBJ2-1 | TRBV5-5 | TGTGCCAGCAGCGCCACAGGGGGAAGGGGCAATGAGCAGTTCTTC | CASSATGGRGNEQFF
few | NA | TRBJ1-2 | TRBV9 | TGTGCCAGCAGCGTAGGGGAGTATGGCTACACCTTC | CASSVGEYGYTF
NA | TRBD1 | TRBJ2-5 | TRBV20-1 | TGCAGTGCTAGAGATCTGAGACAGGGAGACGAGACCCAGTACTTC | CSARDLRQGDETQYF
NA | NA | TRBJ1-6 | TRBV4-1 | TGCGCCAGCAGCCAAGTTGGGACAAGTAATTCACCCCTCCACTTT | CASSQVGTSNSPLHF
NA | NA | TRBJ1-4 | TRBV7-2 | TGTGCCAGCAGCCCCCATCCCTTAGACTTGCTGTTTTTT | CASSPHPLDLLFF
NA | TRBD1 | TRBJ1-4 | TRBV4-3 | TGCGCCAGCAGCCAAAGATACCGGGACAGCCATGAAAAACTGTTTTTT | CASSQRYRDSHEKLFF
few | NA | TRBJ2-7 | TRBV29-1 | TGCAGTGTTCTAGGGTACAATGAGCAGTACTTC | CSVLGYNEQYF
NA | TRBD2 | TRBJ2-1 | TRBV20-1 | TGCAGTGCTAGCGGGGGGGCCTCGCTCAATGAGCAGTTCTTC | CSASGGASLNEQFF
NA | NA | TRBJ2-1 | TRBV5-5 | TGTACCAGCAGCGGGCAGTCCTCCTACAATGAGCAGTTCTTC | CTSSGQSSYNEQFF
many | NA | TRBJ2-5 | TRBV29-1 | TGCAGCGTTGAAGGCGGGGATCCTAGACTCGCACAAGAGACCCAGTACTTC | CSVEGGDPRLAQETQYF
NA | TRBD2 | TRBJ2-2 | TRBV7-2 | TGTGCCAGCAGCTTCGCTAGCGGGGATGCCGGGGAGCTGTTTTTT | CASSFASGDAGELFF
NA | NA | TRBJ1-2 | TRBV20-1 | TGCAGCACGGACAGTGCTTGGGGCTACACCTTC | CSTDSAWGYTF
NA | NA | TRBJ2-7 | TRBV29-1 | TGCAGCGTTGAAGACACCTTCTACGAGCAGTACTTC | CSVEDTFYEQYF
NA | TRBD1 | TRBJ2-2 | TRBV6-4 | TGTACCAGCAGCCTGGACAGGTCGAACACCGGGGAGCTGTTTTTT | CTSSLDRSNTGELFF
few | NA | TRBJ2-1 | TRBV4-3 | TGCGCCAGCAGCCAAGCCCGAGGGGTTACCTACGGCAATGAGCAGTTCTTC | CASSQARGVTYGNEQFF
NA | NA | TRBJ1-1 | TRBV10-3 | TGTGCCATCAGTGAGTCCAGGGCAGGCCCACGGTCAAACACTGAAGCTTTCTTT | CAISESRAGPRSNTEAFF
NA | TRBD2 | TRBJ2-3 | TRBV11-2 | TGTGCCAGCAGCTTAATCGGGGGGACGTCCTCAGATACGCAGTATTTT | CASSLIGGTSSDTQYF
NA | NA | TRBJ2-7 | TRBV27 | TGTGCCAGCAGTTTAGATCCAGTAGGGAATTTCTACGAGCAGTACTTC | CASSLDPVGNFYEQYF
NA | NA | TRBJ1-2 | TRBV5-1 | TGCGCCAGCAGCTTGGAGATGAGGAATGGCTACACCTTC | CASSLEMRNGYTF
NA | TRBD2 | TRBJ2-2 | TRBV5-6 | TGTGCCAGCAGCCTACTGGGGCTAGCGGGGGAGACGAACACCGGGGAGCTGTTTTTT | CASSLLGLAGETNTGELFF
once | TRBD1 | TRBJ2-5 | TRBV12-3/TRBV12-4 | TGTGCCAGCAGCACCAGACAGGGACAGGGAGAGACCCAGTACTTC | CASSTRQGQGETQYF
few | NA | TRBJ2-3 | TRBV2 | TGTGCCAGCAGTGAAGCGCTTCTAGCCGTCCGGGGGGCAGGTACAGATACGCAGTATTTT | CASSEALLAVRGAGTDTQYF
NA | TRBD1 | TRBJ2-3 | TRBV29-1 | TGCAGCGGACGGGACAGGGGGAGCACAGATACGCAGTATTTT | CSGRDRGSTDTQYF
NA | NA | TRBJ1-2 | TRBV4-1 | TGCGCCAGCAGCCAAGATCCCCATCCCTATGGCTACACCTTC | CASSQDPHPYGYTF
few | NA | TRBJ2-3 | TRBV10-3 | TGTGCCATCAGTGATCAAGGGGTTGGGGATACGCAGTATTTT | CAISDQGVGDTQYF
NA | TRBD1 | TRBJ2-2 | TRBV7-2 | TGTGCCAGCAGCCGACAGGGGGGGGAGACCGGGGAGCTGTTTTTT | CASSRQGGETGELFF
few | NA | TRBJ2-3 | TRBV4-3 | TGCGCCAGCAGCCAAGAAGGACTAAACACAGATACGCAGTATTTT | CASSQEGLNTDTQYF
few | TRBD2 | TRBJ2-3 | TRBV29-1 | TGCAGCGTTGCAACAGCGGGGGGGCGTCCAGATACGCAGTATTTT | CSVATAGGRPDTQYF
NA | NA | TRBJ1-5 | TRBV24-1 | TGTGCCACCAGTGATTTGCTGCCGGGCCGAAAAAACTCCAATCAGCCCCAGCATTTT | CATSDLLPGRKNSNQPQHF
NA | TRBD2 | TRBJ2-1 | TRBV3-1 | TGTGCCACCAGCCGTATAGCGGGGGACCAAGAGACCCAGTTCTTC | CATSRIAGDQETQFF
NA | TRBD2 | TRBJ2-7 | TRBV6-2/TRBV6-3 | TGTGCCAGCAGTTCGGTAATTCGCGGGGGGGAAACCTACGGGCAGTACTTC | CASSSVIRGGETYGQYF
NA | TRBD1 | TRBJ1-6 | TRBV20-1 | TGCAGTGCCAGGACAGGGGGCTTGTATAATTCACCCCTCCACTTT | CSARTGGLYNSPLHF
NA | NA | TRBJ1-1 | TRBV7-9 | TGTGCCAGCAGCCTAGGGTACAGGGAAGCTTTCTTT | CASSLGYREAFF
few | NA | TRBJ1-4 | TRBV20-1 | TGCAGTGCTAGAGACTCCCGGGGGGATGAAAAACTGTTTTTT | CSARDSRGDEKLFF
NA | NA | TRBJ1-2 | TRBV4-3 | TGCGCCAGCAGCCAAGTCCGTCTCTCGGGGAGGGCTTACGGTGGCTACACCTTC | CASSQVRLSGRAYGGYTF
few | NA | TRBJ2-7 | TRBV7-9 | TGTGCCAGCAGCTTAACCCGGGGTAGCTCCTACGAGCAGTACTTC | CASSLTRGSSYEQYF
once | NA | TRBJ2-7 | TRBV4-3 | TGCGCCAGCAGCCAAGATTTGGGCAGCCAAACCTCCTACGAGCAGTACTTC | CASSQDLGSQTSYEQYF
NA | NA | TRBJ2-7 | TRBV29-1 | TGCAGCGTTGAAGCCCCCTTCTCTAAGGAGCAGTACTTC | CSVEAPFSKEQYF
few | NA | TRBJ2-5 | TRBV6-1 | TGTGCCAGCAGTGAAGGGCAGGGGAGGCAGACCCAGTACTTC | CASSEGQGRQTQYF
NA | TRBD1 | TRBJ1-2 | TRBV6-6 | TGTGCCAGCAGTCATAGGACAGGGGTTATTGTCTATGGCTACACCTTC | CASSHRTGVIVYGYTF
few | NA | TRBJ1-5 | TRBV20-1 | TGCAGTGCTAGGGGGGGGCGTAGCAATCAGCCCCAGCATTTT | CSARGGRSNQPQHF
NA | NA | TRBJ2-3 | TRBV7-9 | TGTGCCAGCAGCCCAACAATAACAGGCGTCCTCACAGATACGCAGTATTTT | CASSPTITGVLTDTQYF
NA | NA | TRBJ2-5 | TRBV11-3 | TGTGCCAGCAGCTTAGATGGCACAGGGAGTCGAGAGACCCAGTACTTC | CASSLDGTGSRETQYF
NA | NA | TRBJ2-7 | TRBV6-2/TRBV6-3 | TGTGCCAGCAGTTACTCCGATGTAACAGCTCCTACCTACGAGCAGTACTTC | CASSYSDVTAPTYEQYF
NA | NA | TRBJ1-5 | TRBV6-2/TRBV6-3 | TGTGCCAGCAGTCGGCGCCCTGGTCATAGCAATCAGCCCCAGCATTTT | CASSRRPGHSNQPQHF
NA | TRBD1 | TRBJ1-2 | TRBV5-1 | TGTGCCAGCAGCATGGGACAGGGGGCTTATGGCTACACCTTC | CASSMGQGAYGYTF
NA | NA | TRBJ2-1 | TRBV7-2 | TGTGCCAGCAGCTTAACCGCTAGGATCAATGAGCAGTTCTTC | CASSLTARINEQFF
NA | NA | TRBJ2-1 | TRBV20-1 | TGCAGTGCTCGGGAAGGACCCAGAACCTACAATGAGCAGTTCTTC | CSAREGPRTYNEQFF
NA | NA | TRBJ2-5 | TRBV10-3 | TGTGCCATCAGTGAGTCAGCAGCACAAGAGACCCAGTACTTC | CAISESAAQETQYF
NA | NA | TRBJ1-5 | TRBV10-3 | TGTGCCATCAGTGAGTCCCCACAGAGCAATCAGCCCCAGCATTTT | CAISESPQSNQPQHF
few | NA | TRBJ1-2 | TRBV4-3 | TGCGCCAGCAGCCAAGGTCACTACTATGGCTACACCTTC | CASSQGHYYGYTF